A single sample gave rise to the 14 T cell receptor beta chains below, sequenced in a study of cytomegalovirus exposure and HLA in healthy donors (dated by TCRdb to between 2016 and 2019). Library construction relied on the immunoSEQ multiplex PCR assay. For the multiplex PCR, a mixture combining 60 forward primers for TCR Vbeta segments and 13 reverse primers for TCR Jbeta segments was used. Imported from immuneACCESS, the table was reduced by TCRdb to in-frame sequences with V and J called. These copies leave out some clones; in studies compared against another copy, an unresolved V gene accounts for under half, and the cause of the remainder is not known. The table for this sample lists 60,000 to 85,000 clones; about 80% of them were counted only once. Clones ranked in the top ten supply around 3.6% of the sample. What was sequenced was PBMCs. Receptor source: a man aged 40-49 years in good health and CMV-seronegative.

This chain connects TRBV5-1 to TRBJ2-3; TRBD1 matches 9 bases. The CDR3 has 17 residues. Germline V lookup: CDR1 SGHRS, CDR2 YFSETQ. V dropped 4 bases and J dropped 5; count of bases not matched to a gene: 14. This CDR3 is CASSPGAQGAHQDTQYF. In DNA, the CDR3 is TGCGCCAGCAGCCCAGGCGCACAGGGGGCGCATCAAGATACGCAGTATTTT.

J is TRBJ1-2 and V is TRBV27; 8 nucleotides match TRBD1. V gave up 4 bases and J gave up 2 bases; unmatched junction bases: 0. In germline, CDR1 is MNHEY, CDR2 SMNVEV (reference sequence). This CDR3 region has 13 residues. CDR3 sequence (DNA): TGTGCCAGCAGTTACAGGGGGAACTATGGCTACACCTTC. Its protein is CASSYRGNYGYTF.

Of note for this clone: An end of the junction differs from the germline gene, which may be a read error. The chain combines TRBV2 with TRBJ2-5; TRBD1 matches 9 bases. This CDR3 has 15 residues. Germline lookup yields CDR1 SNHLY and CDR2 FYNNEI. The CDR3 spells CASREGTGLGKTQYF. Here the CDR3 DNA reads TGTGCCAGCAGGGAAGGGACAGGGCTAGGAAAGACCCAGTACTTC.

CDR3 coding DNA: TGCGCCAGCAGCCAAGAAGTAGCGGGGGGGCGGTACGAGCAGTACTTC. The encoded protein is CASSQEVAGGRYEQYF. The chain is built from TRBV4-3 and TRBJ2-7; 11 nucleotides line up with TRBD2. Germline V gene sequence: CDR1 LGHNA, CDR2 YSLEER. The CDR3 runs 16 residues. J gave up 4 bases and V 0 bases, and 5 bases lay outside the gene matches.

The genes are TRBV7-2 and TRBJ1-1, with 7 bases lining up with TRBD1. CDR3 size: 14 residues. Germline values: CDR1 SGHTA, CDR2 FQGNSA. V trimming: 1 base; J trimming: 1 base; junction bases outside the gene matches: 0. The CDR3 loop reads CASSLGTGNTEAFF. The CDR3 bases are TGTGCCAGCAGCTTAGGGACAGGGAACACTGAAGCTTTCTTT.

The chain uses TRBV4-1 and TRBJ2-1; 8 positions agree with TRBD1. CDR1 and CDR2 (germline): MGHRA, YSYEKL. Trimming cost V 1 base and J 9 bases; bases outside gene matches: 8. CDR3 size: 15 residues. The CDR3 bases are TGCGCCAGCAGCCAAGCGGGGACAGGCGGTGGTGAGCAGTTCTTC. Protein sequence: CASSQAGTGGGEQFF.

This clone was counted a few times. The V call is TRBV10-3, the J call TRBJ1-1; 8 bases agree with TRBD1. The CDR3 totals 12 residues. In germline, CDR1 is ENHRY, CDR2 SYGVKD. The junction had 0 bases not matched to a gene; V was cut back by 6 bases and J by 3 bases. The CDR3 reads CAIRDRDTEAFF. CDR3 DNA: TGTGCCATCAGGGACAGGGACACTGAAGCTTTCTTT.

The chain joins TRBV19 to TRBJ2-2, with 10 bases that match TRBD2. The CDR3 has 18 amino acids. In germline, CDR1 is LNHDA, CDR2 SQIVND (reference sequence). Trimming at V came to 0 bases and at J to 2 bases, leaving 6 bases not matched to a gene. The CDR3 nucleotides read TGTGCCAGTAGTATAGAGCTAGCGGGGGCCGAAAACACCGGGGAGCTGTTTTTT. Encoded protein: CASSIELAGAENTGELFF.

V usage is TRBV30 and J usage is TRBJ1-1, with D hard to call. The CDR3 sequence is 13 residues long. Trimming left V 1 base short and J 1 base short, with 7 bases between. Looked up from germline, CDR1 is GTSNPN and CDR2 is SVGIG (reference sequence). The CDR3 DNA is TGTGCCTGGAGTGAACACCAGAACACTGAAGCTTTCTTT. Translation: CAWSEHQNTEAFF.

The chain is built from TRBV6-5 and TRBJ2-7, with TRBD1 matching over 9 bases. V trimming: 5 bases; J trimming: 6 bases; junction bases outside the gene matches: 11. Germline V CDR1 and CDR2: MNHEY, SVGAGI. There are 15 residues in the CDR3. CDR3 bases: TGTGCCAGCAGTCCGTCCGGGACAGGGCGGCGCGAGCAGTACTTC. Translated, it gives CASSPSGTGRREQYF.

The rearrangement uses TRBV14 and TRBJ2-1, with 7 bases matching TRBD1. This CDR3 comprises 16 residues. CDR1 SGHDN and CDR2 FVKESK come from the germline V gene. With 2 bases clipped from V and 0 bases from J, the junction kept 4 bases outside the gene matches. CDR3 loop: CASSQTGDHSYNEQFF. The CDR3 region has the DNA TGTGCCAGCAGCCAAACAGGGGACCACTCCTACAATGAGCAGTTCTTC.

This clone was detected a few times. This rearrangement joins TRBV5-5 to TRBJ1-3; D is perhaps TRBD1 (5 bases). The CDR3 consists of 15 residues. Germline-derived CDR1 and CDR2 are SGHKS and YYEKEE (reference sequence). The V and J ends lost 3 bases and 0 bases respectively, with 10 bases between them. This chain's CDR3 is CASSWDWSSGNTIYF. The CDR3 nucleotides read TGTGCCAGCAGCTGGGACTGGAGCTCTGGAAACACCATATATTTT.

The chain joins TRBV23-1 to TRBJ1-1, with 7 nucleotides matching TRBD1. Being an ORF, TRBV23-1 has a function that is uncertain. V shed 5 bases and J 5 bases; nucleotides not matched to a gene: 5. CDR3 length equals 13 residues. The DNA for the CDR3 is TGCGCCAGCAGTTCAAGGGGGCGAACTGAAGCTTTCTTT. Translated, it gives CASSSRGRTEAFF.

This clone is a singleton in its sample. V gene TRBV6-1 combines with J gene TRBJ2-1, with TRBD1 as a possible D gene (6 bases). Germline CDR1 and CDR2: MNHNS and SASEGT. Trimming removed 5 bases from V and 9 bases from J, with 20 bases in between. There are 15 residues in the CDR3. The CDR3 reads CASSPTSTGYGEQFF. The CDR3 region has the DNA TGTGCCAGCAGTCCCACCTCAACAGGGTACGGTGAGCAGTTCTTC.